The 18 T cell receptor beta chains below were found in one sample sequenced in a study of Graves' ophthalmopathy and Graves' hyperthyroidism. Researchers took RNA transcripts and amplified TCR beta CDR3 regions from them. A first-round RT-PCR used HTBI primers, followed by a second-round multiplex PCR. Each CDR3 protein is one row after TCRdb ran MiXCR on the multiplex PCR reads. The data contain roughly 300,000 distinct CDR3 sequences, 17% of them singletons. Input material: peripheral blood. These receptors all stem from an adult man with Graves' ophthalmopathy.

This clonotype was recorded at least ten times. The V and J genes are TRBV20-1 and TRBJ2-2, with 8 positions matching TRBD2. V lost 3 bases and J lost 1; bases outside the gene matches: 7. Germline values: CDR1 DFQATT, CDR2 SNEGSKA (reference sequence). The CDR3 spans 16 residues. CDR3 nucleotides: TGCAGTGCTAGCTCGGCGGGGGGTCAGAACACCGGGGAGCTGTTTTTT. This encodes CSASSAGGQNTGELFF.

This rearrangement joins TRBV6-2 or TRBV6-3 to TRBJ2-2; D unclear. Trimming took off 0 bases at V and 5 bases at J, with 7 bases between the two ends. The CDR3 runs 14 residues. Germline CDR1 is MNHEY and CDR2 is SVGEGT. DNA for the CDR3: TGTGCCAGCAGTTACTCGGTTACTACCGGGGAGCTGTTTTTT. Its translation is CASSYSVTTGELFF.

This clonotype was counted many times. The V call is TRBV29-1, the J call TRBJ1-2; 7 nucleotides agree with TRBD1. CDR1 and CDR2 from the germline V gene are SQVTM and ANQGSEA. This CDR3 comprises 15 residues. V was pared by 1 base and J by 3 bases, with 8 bases of the junction left unmatched. The CDR3 reads CSVEGTGGQHYGYTF. CDR3 nucleotide sequence: TGCAGCGTTGAAGGGACTGGGGGACAGCACTATGGCTACACCTTC.

This clonotype was detected many times. The chain employs TRBV5-6 and TRBJ2-3, with D hard to call. CDR1 SGHDT and CDR2 YYEEEE come from the germline V gene. The CDR3 has 14 residues. The V end was cut by 2 bases, the J end by 1 base, with 8 bases between. The CDR3, as DNA: TGTGCCAGCAGCTTCCTCCCCCGCACAGATACGCAGTATTTT. This codes for CASSFLPRTDTQYF.

This clonotype was seen many times. The chain has TRBV3-1 and TRBJ2-2, with D perhaps matching TRBD1 (6 bases). The V gene lost 0 bases and the J gene lost 6 bases, with 14 bases spanning the gap. CDR3 length: 16 residues. Germline V gene sequence: CDR1 LGHDT, CDR2 YNNKEL (reference sequence). The chain's CDR3 is CASSQDFRRGAGELFF. The CDR3 DNA sequence: TGTGCCAGCAGCCAAGATTTTCGCAGGGGCGCCGGGGAGCTGTTTTTT.

To note about this clonotype: A much larger clone lies a single base off, so this may be a read error. J is TRBJ2-5 and V is TRBV10-1; no firm D call. V was pared by 3 bases and J by 5 bases, with 13 bases between. CDR1 is WNHNN, CDR2 SYGVQD, per germline (reference sequence). The CDR3 extends over 14 amino acids. The CDR3 reads CASSEIRSSETQYF. In nucleotides, the CDR3 is TGCGCCAGCAGTGAAATCAGGAGTTCGGAGACCCAGTACTTC.

This clonotype was counted many times. The chain uses TRBV20-1 and TRBJ2-5; possible D gene TRBD2, 5 bases. V was cut by 5 bases and J by 2 bases, with 12 bases left in between. This CDR3 comprises 13 residues. CDR1 is DFQATT and CDR2 is SNEGSKA in the germline V gene (reference sequence). CDR3 sequence reads: CSADGLSQETQYF. Here the CDR3 DNA reads TGCAGTGCTGATGGACTGTCACAAGAGACCCAGTACTTC.

The V call is TRBV12-3 or TRBV12-4, the J call TRBJ2-5, with 8 positions matching TRBD1. The ends lost 6 bases at V and 1 base at J; junction bases unmatched: 1. The CDR3 length is 13 residues. For the CDR3, the DNA is TGTGCCAGCAGCAGGGGGCGCCAAGAGACCCAGTACTTC. Protein sequence: CASSRGRQETQYF.

This clonotype came up many times. The rearrangement uses TRBV7-9 and TRBJ2-2; D is uncertain. This CDR3 is built from 14 residues. Trimming removed 6 bases at V and 1 base at J, with 9 bases between. Germline CDR1 is SEHNR and CDR2 is FQNEAQ (reference sequence). CDR3 amino acids: CASSSAVNTGELFF. In DNA, the CDR3 is TGTGCCAGCAGTTCTGCGGTGAACACCGGGGAGCTGTTTTTT.

This clonotype was seen a few times. CDR3 sequence reads: CAVAQGASTGELFF. In DNA, the CDR3 is TGCGCCGTGGCACAGGGGGCAAGTACCGGGGAGCTGTTTTTT. This sequence joins TRBV20-1 and TRBJ2-2, with TRBD1 matching 9 bases. The length of the CDR3 is 14 residues. The V gene's germline CDR1 is DFQATT and CDR2 SNEGSKA (reference sequence).

This clonotype showed up many times. V is TRBV4-1 and J is TRBJ1-1; D is unresolved. Trimming pared 0 bases from V and 6 bases from J, leaving 14 bases between. This CDR3 is 15 amino acids long. Germline V gene sequence: CDR1 MGHRA, CDR2 YSYEKL. CDR3 DNA: TGCGCCAGCAGCCAAGATAACGTTGGTTACGCTGAAGCTTTCTTT. Its translation: CASSQDNVGYAEAFF.

In this sample, this clonotype turned up many times. This chain uses TRBV19 with TRBJ2-2; 8 bases match TRBD1. The CDR3 has 15 amino acids. The J segment lost 3 bases and the V segment lost 5 bases, leaving 5 bases of the junction unmatched. Germline V gene lookup returns CDR1 LNHDA and CDR2 SQIVND (reference sequence). This CDR3 is CASSPDRVHTGELFF. Written as DNA, the CDR3 is TGTGCCAGTAGTCCGGACAGGGTACACACCGGGGAGCTGTTTTTT.

This clonotype was observed at least ten times. The genes are TRBV7-9 and TRBJ2-7; TRBD2 matches 8 bases. After removal of 5 bases from V and 3 bases from J, the junction contained 9 bases not matched to a gene. CDR3 length equals 15 residues. Germline values: CDR1 SEHNR, CDR2 FQNEAQ (reference sequence). The CDR3 coding sequence is TGTGCCAGCAGCCGAACGGGAGGGGATCGCTACGAGCAGTACTTC. Protein product: CASSRTGGDRYEQYF.

This clonotype was seen ten or more times. The chain couples TRBV6-5 to TRBJ1-1; 9 positions agree with TRBD1. CDR1 and CDR2 from the germline V gene are MNHEY and SVGAGI. The V and J ends lost 0 bases and 6 bases, in that order; junction bases with no gene match: 2. CDR3 length: 14 amino acids. The CDR3 loop is CASSYSGTGSEAFF. The CDR3 nucleotides read TGTGCCAGCAGTTACTCGGGGACAGGGTCTGAAGCTTTCTTT.

The chain links TRBV11-2 to TRBJ2-7; 8 bases line up with TRBD1. Germline-derived CDR1 and CDR2 are SGHAT and FQNNGV. The CDR3 runs to 16 residues. V lost 5 bases to trimming and J lost 0 bases; unmatched junction nucleotides: 9. CDR3: CASSPRTGTTSYEQYF. Written as DNA, the CDR3 is TGTGCCAGCAGCCCGCGGACAGGGACGACCTCCTACGAGCAGTACTTC.

This clonotype was counted many times. The gene calls are TRBV7-6 and TRBJ2-2; TRBD2 matches at 7 bases. Germline assignment: CDR1 SGHVS and CDR2 FNYEAQ. The length of the CDR3 is 16 residues. J lost 0 bases, V lost 5 bases, and 6 bases had no gene match. In DNA form, the CDR3 reads TGTGCCAGCAGCCGCGAAGCGGGGTCGAACACCGGGGAGCTGTTTTTT. This sequence encodes CASSREAGSNTGELFF.

This clonotype was detected ten times or more. This chain links TRBV12-3 or TRBV12-4 with TRBJ2-7; 9 positions agree with TRBD1. V trimming: 4 bases; J trimming: 2 bases; junction bases outside the gene matches: 3. This CDR3 comprises 14 residues. CDR3 sequence: CASSWDRVPYEQYF. CDR3 bases: TGTGCCAGCAGTTGGGACAGGGTACCCTACGAGCAGTACTTC.

The sample holds many counts of this clonotype. The chain joins TRBV2 to TRBJ2-2, with D possibly TRBD2 on 5 matching bases. Trimming left V 4 bases short and J 1 base short, with 10 bases between. This CDR3 spans 15 amino acids. The V gene's germline CDR1 is SNHLY and CDR2 FYNNEI. CDR3 in DNA: TGTGCCAGCAGTGGAGGGCCCCTGAACACCGGGGAGCTGTTTTTT. Translating gives CASSGGPLNTGELFF.